Following are 14 T cell receptor beta chains from one sample sequenced in a study of Ad26.COV2.S vaccination and SARS-CoV-2 variants. Measured with immunoSEQ multiplex PCR; TCRdb has only the in-frame clones, and not every one. The sample has around 310,000 clones; approximately 87% are singletons. Treatment described: some 19 received Ad26.COV2.S at low or high dose, single or two shots; 5 received placebo; per-sample allocation not given. Vaccine and placebo recipients were sampled on day 63 after the first injection. The source material was peripheral blood, sampled in a trial of Ad26.COV2.S vaccine versus placebo. These receptors originate from a person between 18 and 59 years old who received the Ad26.COV2.S COVID-19 vaccine or a placebo.

The DNA for the CDR3 is TGCGCCAGCAGCCAAGACGGGACAGGGGTGGACAATGAGCAGTTCTTC. Translated, it gives CASSQDGTGVDNEQFF. The genes are TRBV4-3 and TRBJ2-1; 10 bases fit TRBD1. The V gene end was trimmed by 0 bases and the J gene end by 5 bases; junction bases not matched to a gene: 4. The germline V gene has CDR1 LGHNA and CDR2 YSLEER. CDR3 size: 16 residues.

The CDR3 sequence is CASSPGTTLVNEQFF. Written as DNA, the CDR3 is TGTGCCAGCAGTCCCGGGACTACCCTTGTAAATGAGCAGTTCTTC. The V gene is TRBV6-2 or TRBV6-3, the J gene TRBJ2-1; 7 nucleotides match TRBD2. The CDR3 spans 15 residues. V was pared by 5 bases and J by 7 bases, with 11 bases of the junction left unmatched. Germline V gene lookup returns CDR1 MNHEY and CDR2 SVGEGT.

This chain connects TRBV6-5 to TRBJ1-2, with D tentatively TRBD1 (5 bases). CDR3 size: 15 residues. Looked up from germline, CDR1 is MNHEY and CDR2 is SVGAGI. Between the trimmed V and J ends, which lost 0 bases and 6 bases, there was a span of 14 bases. CDR3 residues: CASSYSKAGTHGYTF. CDR3 coding DNA: TGTGCCAGCAGTTACTCGAAGGCAGGGACCCATGGCTACACCTTC.

The chain is built from TRBV29-1 and TRBJ2-5, with TRBD1 as a possible D gene (5 bases). The CDR3 is 13 amino acids. CDR1 is SQVTM and CDR2 is ANQGSEA in the germline V gene. CDR3 DNA sequence: TGCACCCTCCCCCCAGGGTGGGAAGAGACCCAGTACTTC. This codes for CTLPPGWEETQYF.

The chain carries TRBV19 and TRBJ2-1; D remains unclear. Germline CDR1 and CDR2: LNHDA and SQIVND (reference sequence). This CDR3 is built from 15 residues. Trimming took off 7 bases at V and 5 bases at J, with 18 bases between the two ends. The CDR3 bases are TGTGCCAGTAACTCCTTTGGGGTATCGAACAATGAGCAGTTCTTC. Amino acid sequence: CASNSFGVSNNEQFF.

The chain links TRBV30 to TRBJ2-7; TRBD1 agrees at 8 bases. The V segment lost 5 bases and the J segment 3 bases; nucleotides outside the gene matches: 9. Germline CDR1 reads GTSNPN; CDR2 reads SVGIG (reference sequence). The CDR3 sequence is 14 residues long. Here the CDR3 reads CAWSKTGTGYEQYV. CDR3 sequence (DNA): TGTGCCTGGTCCAAAACCGGGACAGGCTACGAGCAGTACGTC.

The table lists this clone with a count of one. The J gene is TRBJ2-4, the V gene TRBV19; TRBD1 might be the D (6 bases). Trimming cost V 7 bases and J 0 bases, with 19 bases left between them. From germline, CDR1 is LNHDA and CDR2 SQIVND (reference sequence). The CDR3 contains 17 residues. CDR3 amino acids: CASTPQPGHLAKNIQYF. The CDR3 DNA is TGTGCCAGTACCCCTCAACCGGGACACCTAGCCAAAAACATTCAGTACTTC.

The genes are TRBV2 and TRBJ2-1, with D possibly being TRBD1 or TRBD2 (5 bases each). CDR1 is SNHLY, CDR2 FYNNEI, per germline. The V and J ends lost 7 bases and 4 bases respectively, with 20 bases between them. The CDR3 spans 16 residues. The DNA of the CDR3 is TGTGCCAGCAAGGGTAGAGGGGAAAGGGCTTACAATGAGCAGTTCTTC. The encoded protein is CASKGRGERAYNEQFF.

The chain carries TRBV6-5 and TRBJ2-7, with 7 bases identical to TRBD2. With V trimmed by 8 bases and J by 3 bases, 10 bases remained unmatched. There are 14 residues in the CDR3. Germline CDR1 MNHEY, CDR2 SVGAGI. CDR3 protein: CASRRDYDNYEQYF. CDR3 coding DNA: TGTGCCAGCCGCCGGGACTACGACAACTACGAGCAGTACTTC.

This chain joins TRBV12-5 and TRBJ2-3, with D perhaps matching TRBD1 (6 bases). Germline-derived CDR1 and CDR2 are LGHNT and FRNRAP. The CDR3 covers 19 residues. The germline V and J ends were trimmed by 4 bases and 2 bases, with 25 bases remaining between them. The CDR3 loop is CASGSIIFTGKRTTDTQYF. The CDR3 coding sequence is TGTGCTAGTGGTTCGATCATCTTCACAGGGAAGCGGACCACAGATACGCAGTATTTT.

The chain carries TRBV6-5 and TRBJ1-5, with unresolved D. CDR1 and CDR2 (germline): MNHEY, SVGAGI. V lost 6 bases and J 1 base, leaving 7 bases between the germline ends. The length of the CDR3 is 13 residues. CDR3 in amino acids: CASRLTSNQPQHF. The CDR3 DNA reads as TGTGCCAGCAGACTAACAAGCAATCAGCCCCAGCATTTT.

This sequence joins TRBV19 and TRBJ1-2, with D uncertain. Germline V gives CDR1 LNHDA, CDR2 SQIVND (reference sequence). Between the trimmed V and J ends, which lost 8 bases and 4 bases, there was a span of 14 bases. The CDR3 covers 13 residues. CDR3 DNA sequence: TGTGCCAGTTCGCCGGGAAGTGGCTATGGCTACACCTTC. Residues: CASSPGSGYGYTF.

The rearrangement joins TRBV15 to TRBJ1-1, with no clear D. Trimming pared 6 bases from V and 2 bases from J, leaving 10 bases between. The CDR3 is 13 amino acids. Germline V gene data show CDR1 as LNHNV and CDR2 as YYDKDF (reference sequence). In nucleotides, the CDR3 is TGTGCCACCAGGGCGGGCCTAAACACTGAAGCTTTCTTT. Its translation: CATRAGLNTEAFF.

CDR3 DNA sequence: TGTGCCAGCAGTTACTTAGGCCAGGGGGGGACAGATACGCAGTATTTT. Residues: CASSYLGQGGTDTQYF. The V gene is TRBV6-5, the J gene TRBJ2-3; D is possibly TRBD1 or TRBD2 (7 bases each). The CDR3 sequence is 16 residues long. Germline V lookup: CDR1 MNHEY, CDR2 SVGAGI. V was trimmed by 1 base and J by 3 bases, leaving 14 bases between them.